Listed below are T cell receptor beta chains from one sample, sequenced in a study of blood T cell repertoires in COVID-19. The assay was immunoSEQ multiplex PCR, and TCRdb's table has in-frame clones only and misses some. The repertoire holds more than 150,000 clones, with roughly nine tenths as singletons. Sequencing was carried out using PBMCs or T cells enriched from blood (not recorded which). The receptors shown here come from a woman in her twenties or thirties who had recovered from COVID-19. The CDR3 runs from the conserved cysteine through the conserved F or W. The D gene is left open where the match is weak. Where a row states a size, it is once, few, many or the class of an expanded clone; other rows omit it.

>TRBV5-1|TRBD2|TRBJ2-1|-
CASSLGLAGLNEQFF
TGCGCCAGCAGCTTGGGACTAGCGGGCCTCAATGAGCAGTTCTTC
>TRBV6-6|TRBD2|TRBJ2-2|-
CASSSRGGLAGEIVAGELFF
TGTGCCAGCAGCAGTAGAGGGGGACTAGCGGGAGAAATCGTCGCCGGGGAGCTGTTTTTT
>TRBV6-2/TRBV6-3|-|TRBJ1-2|-
CASSYSSTGYDYGYTF
TGTGCCAGCAGTTACTCAAGTACAGGGTACGACTATGGCTACACCTTC
>TRBV25-1|-|TRBJ1-4|-
CASSEYRVGEKLFF
TGTGCCAGCAGTGAATACAGGGTTGGTGAAAAACTGTTTTTT
>TRBV7-6|-|TRBJ1-1|-
CASSPAWGGTEAFF
TGTGCCAGCAGCCCCGCCTGGGGGGGAACTGAAGCTTTCTTT
>TRBV29-1|TRBD1|TRBJ1-1|once
CSVDGRGLSGTEAFF
TGCAGCGTTGATGGCAGGGGGCTCTCGGGCACTGAAGCTTTCTTT
>TRBV11-2|-|TRBJ1-2|-
CASSPTTGNSGYTF
TGTGCCAGCAGCCCCACGACGGGGAATAGTGGCTACACCTTC
>TRBV5-1|-|TRBJ2-7|-
CASSWDLAYEQYF
TGCGCCAGCAGCTGGGACTTAGCCTACGAGCAGTACTTC
>TRBV11-2|TRBD2|TRBJ2-7|-
CASSLGGSAYEQYF
TGTGCCAGCAGCTTAGGCGGGAGCGCCTACGAGCAGTACTTC
>TRBV2|-|TRBJ1-5|-
CASSLQGHSNQPQHF
TGTGCCAGCAGTCTACAGGGTCATAGCAATCAGCCCCAGCATTTT
>TRBV2|-|TRBJ2-7|-
CASSGSGNYEQYF
TGTGCCAGCAGTGGTTCAGGAAACTACGAGCAGTACTTC
>TRBV19|-|TRBJ1-5|-
CASSPRGGSNQPQHF
TGTGCCAGTAGTCCGCGGGGGGGGAGCAATCAGCCCCAGCATTTT
>TRBV7-8|-|TRBJ2-5|-
CASSSATGSETQYF
TGTGCCAGCAGCTCGGCCACAGGGTCCGAGACCCAGTACTTC
>TRBV2|-|TRBJ2-7|-
CASSATGLYPEQYF
TGTGCCAGCAGTGCGACAGGACTCTATCCCGAGCAGTACTTC
>TRBV9|-|TRBJ1-2|-
CASSVAGFGYTF
TGTGCCAGCAGCGTGGCGGGCTTCGGCTACACCTTC
>TRBV6-5|-|TRBJ1-4|-
CASRTLGEKLFF
TGTGCCAGCAGGACTCTGGGTGAAAAACTGTTTTTT
>TRBV24-1|-|TRBJ2-1|-
CATSDLGSEQFF
TGTGCCACCAGTGATTTAGGGAGTGAGCAGTTCTTC
>TRBV7-2|TRBD1|TRBJ1-1|-
CASSSIQGARPEAFF
TGTGCCAGCAGCTCCATACAGGGGGCGCGGCCTGAAGCTTTCTTT
>TRBV4-3|-|TRBJ1-2|-
CASSPSPPDYGYTF
TGCGCCAGCAGCCCCTCCCCTCCAGACTATGGCTACACCTTC
>TRBV20-1|-|TRBJ2-5|-
CSASAPLFKTQYF
TGCAGTGCTAGTGCCCCCTTGTTTAAGACCCAGTACTTC
>TRBV24-1|-|TRBJ1-2|-
CATSAGGGGYTF
TGTGCCACCAGTGCGGGGGGTGGAGGCTACACCTTC
>TRBV7-2|-|TRBJ2-6|-
CASSLGGRTQSSGANVLTF
TGTGCCAGCAGCTTAGGGGGGCGGACACAAAGCTCTGGGGCCAACGTCCTGACTTTC
>TRBV5-1|-|TRBJ2-2|once
CASSLDSGSGELFF
TGCGCCAGCAGCTTGGACAGCGGGTCCGGGGAGCTGTTTTTT
>TRBV9|-|TRBJ1-2|-
CASSEIGDYGYTF
TGTGCCAGCAGCGAGATCGGGGACTATGGCTACACCTTC
>TRBV4-3|TRBD2|TRBJ2-1|-
CASSQGDIAGGSNEQFF
TGCGCCAGCAGCCAGGGCGATATAGCGGGGGGGTCCAATGAGCAGTTCTTC
>TRBV6-5|-|TRBJ1-5|-
CAHSKGGTNQPQHF
TGTGCCCACTCAAAGGGAGGGACTAATCAGCCCCAGCATTTT
>TRBV9|TRBD2|TRBJ2-1|-
CASSTSGRDSNEQFF
TGTGCCAGCAGCACTAGCGGGAGGGATTCCAATGAGCAGTTCTTC
>TRBV4-1|-|TRBJ1-1|-
CASSRMTGNTEAFF
TGCGCCAGCAGCCGCATGACAGGGAACACTGAAGCTTTCTTT
>TRBV7-9|TRBD1|TRBJ1-2|-
CASSLSGQDGRGYTF
TGTGCCAGCAGCTTATCGGGACAGGATGGTCGTGGCTACACCTTC
>TRBV4-3|TRBD2|TRBJ2-1|-
CASSQEPAGSYNEQFF
TGCGCCAGCAGCCAAGAACCAGCGGGGTCCTACAATGAGCAGTTCTTC
>TRBV6-5|-|TRBJ1-1|-
CASSYSSRTTNTEAFF
TGTGCCAGCAGTTACTCAAGCCGGACAACAAACACTGAAGCTTTCTTT
>TRBV5-4|-|TRBJ1-1|-
CASSSGLDFTEAFF
TGTGCCAGCAGCTCTGGGTTGGACTTCACTGAAGCTTTCTTT
>TRBV29-1|TRBD2|TRBJ2-1|-
CSVQTSGSGDEQFF
TGCAGCGTTCAGACTAGCGGGAGTGGCGATGAGCAGTTCTTC
>TRBV18|TRBD2|TRBJ2-3|-
CASSPPGAGGADTQYF
TGTGCCAGCTCACCACCTGGGGCGGGAGGAGCAGATACGCAGTATTTT
>TRBV18|-|TRBJ2-6|-
CASSPAGPLRLGANVLTF
TGTGCCAGCTCACCTGCGGGACCACTGAGGTTAGGGGCCAACGTCCTGACTTTC
>TRBV12-3/TRBV12-4|-|TRBJ1-4|-
CASRGSLNEKLFF
TGTGCCAGCCGGGGATCGCTTAATGAAAAACTGTTTTTT
>TRBV5-8|-|TRBJ1-5|-
CASQGFYSNQPQHF
TGTGCCAGTCAGGGATTTTATAGCAATCAGCCCCAGCATTTT
>TRBV9|TRBD1|TRBJ2-5|-
CASSPYDREETQYF
TGTGCCAGCAGCCCCTACGACAGGGAAGAGACCCAGTACTTC
>TRBV4-1|TRBD2|TRBJ2-1|-
CASTHSGGSSNEQFF
TGCGCCAGCACCCATAGCGGGGGCTCCTCCAATGAGCAGTTCTTC
>TRBV19|TRBD1|TRBJ1-2|-
CASSVGTGAYGYTF
TGTGCCAGTAGTGTGGGGACAGGCGCCTATGGCTACACCTTC
>TRBV7-9|-|TRBJ2-1|-
CASTRGDNEQFF
TGTGCCAGCACCAGGGGGGATAATGAGCAGTTCTTC
>TRBV6-5|TRBD1|TRBJ1-2|-
CASHTGGAYKGYTF
TGTGCCAGTCATACAGGGGGCGCATATAAAGGCTACACCTTC
>TRBV30|TRBD1|TRBJ1-2|-
CAWGTWDSRF
TGTGCCTGGGGGACCTGGGACAGCCGCTTC
>TRBV5-4|-|TRBJ1-1|-
CASSLQRSTMNTEAFF
TGTGCCAGCAGCTTGCAGAGGAGTACCATGAACACTGAAGCTTTCTTT
>TRBV7-2|-|TRBJ2-1|-
CASSFFGQGYNEQFF
TGTGCCAGCAGCTTCTTTGGGCAGGGATACAATGAGCAGTTCTTC
>TRBV30|TRBD1|TRBJ1-5|few
CAWSVQDRGFRNQPQHF
TGTGCCTGGAGTGTACAGGACAGGGGTTTTCGCAATCAGCCCCAGCATTTT
>TRBV2|TRBD1|TRBJ2-7|-
CASSSGTEVYEQYF
TGTGCCAGCAGTTCCGGGACAGAAGTTTACGAGCAGTACTTC
>TRBV5-5|TRBD1|TRBJ2-7|-
CASSSGTGVREQYF
TGTGCCAGCAGCTCCGGGACAGGGGTGAGGGAGCAGTACTTC
>TRBV28|-|TRBJ2-3|-
CASSLLSGLFADTQYF
TGTGCCAGCAGTTTGTTGTCGGGTCTGTTTGCGGATACGCAGTATTTT
>TRBV29-1|TRBD1|TRBJ1-4|-
CSVEDRVKEKLFF
TGCAGCGTAGAGGACAGGGTAAAAGAAAAACTGTTTTTT
>TRBV7-8|TRBD1|TRBJ1-2|-
CASSGDRRGNRGYTF
TGTGCCAGCAGCGGGGACAGGCGGGGTAACCGGGGGTACACCTTC
>TRBV5-1|-|TRBJ1-1|-
CASSNRNTEAFF
TGCGCCAGCAGTAACAGGAACACTGAAGCTTTCTTT
>TRBV28|-|TRBJ1-3|-
CASSRGGASGNTIYF
TGTGCCAGCAGTCGGGGAGGGGCCTCTGGAAACACCATATATTTT
>TRBV5-6|-|TRBJ1-5|-
CASSLSPNSNQPQHF
TGTGCCAGCAGCTTGAGCCCCAATAGCAATCAGCCCCAGCATTTT
>TRBV6-5|-|TRBJ1-1|-
CASSPQGRNPTEAFF
TGTGCCAGCAGCCCCCAGGGAAGGAATCCGACTGAAGCTTTCTTT
>TRBV11-3|TRBD2|TRBJ2-1|-
CASSLDSGRARNEQFF
TGTGCCAGCAGCTTAGATAGCGGGAGGGCCCGTAATGAGCAGTTCTTC
>TRBV30|-|TRBJ1-1|-
CAWGRTNTEAFF
TGTGCCTGGGGCAGAACGAACACTGAAGCTTTCTTT
>TRBV4-1|-|TRBJ2-7|-
CASSQDYSYEQYF
TGCGCCAGCAGCCAAGACTACTCCTACGAGCAGTACTTC